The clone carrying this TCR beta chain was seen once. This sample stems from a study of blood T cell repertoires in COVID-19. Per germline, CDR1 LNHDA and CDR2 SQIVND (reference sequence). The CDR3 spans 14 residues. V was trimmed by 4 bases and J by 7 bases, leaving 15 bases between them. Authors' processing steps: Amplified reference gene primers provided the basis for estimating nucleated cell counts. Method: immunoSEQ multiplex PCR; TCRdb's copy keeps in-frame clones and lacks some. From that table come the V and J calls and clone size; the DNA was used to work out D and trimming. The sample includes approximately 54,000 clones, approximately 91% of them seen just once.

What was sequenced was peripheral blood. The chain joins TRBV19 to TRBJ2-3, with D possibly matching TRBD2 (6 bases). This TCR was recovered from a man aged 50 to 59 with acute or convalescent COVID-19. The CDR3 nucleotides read TGTGCCAGTAGTAGGGACTCCAGTAAGAATACGCAGTATTTT. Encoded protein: CASSRDSSKNTQYF.